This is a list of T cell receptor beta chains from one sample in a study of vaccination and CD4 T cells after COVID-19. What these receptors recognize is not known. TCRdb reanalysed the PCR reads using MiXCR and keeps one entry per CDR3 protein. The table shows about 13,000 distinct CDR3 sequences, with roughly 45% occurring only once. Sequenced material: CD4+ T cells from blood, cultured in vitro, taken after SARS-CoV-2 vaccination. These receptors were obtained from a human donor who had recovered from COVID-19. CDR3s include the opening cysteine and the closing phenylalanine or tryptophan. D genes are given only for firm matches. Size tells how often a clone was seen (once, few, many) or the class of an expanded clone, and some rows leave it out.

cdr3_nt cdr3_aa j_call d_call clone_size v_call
TGTGCCAGCAGCTGCCGGGACAGTAGTCGGTTGGTTTGCAATCAGCCCCAGCATTTT CASSCRDSSRLVCNQPQHF TRBJ1-5 TRBD1 few TRBV7-9
TGTGCCAGCAGTAGGGACAGGATCATCCCCTACGAGCAGTACTTC CASSRDRIIPYEQYF TRBJ2-7 TRBD1 NA TRBV6-1
TGCAGTGCGATCAGAGACAGGGGTTCAACTGAAGCTTTCTTT CSAIRDRGSTEAFF TRBJ1-1 TRBD1 few TRBV20-1
TGTGCCAGCAGCAGGGACGGGGCCACCACAGATACGCAGTATTTT CASSRDGATTDTQYF TRBJ2-3 NA NA TRBV5-4
TGCAGTGCCACCCAAAGGGGCAGGGTCGGTGGTGAGCAGTTCTTC CSATQRGRVGGEQFF TRBJ2-1 NA NA TRBV20-1
TGTGCCAGCAGCTCCGACTTAAGCACAGATACGCAGTATTTT CASSSDLSTDTQYF TRBJ2-3 NA NA TRBV7-6
TGTGCCTGGAGAAAGGGACAGGGGGTTTCCTACGAGCAGTACTTC CAWRKGQGVSYEQYF TRBJ2-7 TRBD1 medium-sized TRBV30
TGTGCCAGCAGGACCGCGGTCGAGCAGTTCTTC CASRTAVEQFF TRBJ2-1 NA few TRBV7-2
TGTGCCGGCAGCTTTACTGGGAGCCTCTGGAATGAGCAGTTCTTC CAGSFTGSLWNEQFF TRBJ2-1 NA NA TRBV7-2
TGTGCCACGCGGCTAGGTAGGACAGATACGCAGTATTTT CATRLGRTDTQYF TRBJ2-3 NA few TRBV27
TGTGCCAGCAAACAACCTTCTGGAAACACCATATATTTT CASKQPSGNTIYF TRBJ1-3 NA NA TRBV6-1
TGTGCCAGCAGTTTAAGCGGGCTCACTGGGGCCAACGTCCTGACTTTC CASSLSGLTGANVLTF TRBJ2-6 NA few TRBV28